The clone carrying this T cell receptor beta chain was seen more than once but under ten times. Its cognate antigen is unknown. TCRdb redid the calling of the 5' RACE reads with MiXCR, one entry per CDR3 protein. The repertoire holds 500,000 to 650,000 distinct CDR3 sequences, with about 12% as singletons. Germline V gives CDR1 SGHTA, CDR2 FQGNSA. With 2 bases clipped from V and 7 bases from J, the junction kept 8 bases outside the gene matches. This CDR3 contains 15 residues. The sample is drawn from a study of T cells after yellow fever vaccination. General study results and limits: Although the secondary response was weaker, it peaked faster, at day 5 versus 15.

The source is a man aged 25-40 years who received the YFV17D yellow fever vaccine. The material was PBMCs, obtained on the day of the yellow fever booster vaccination. The chain uses TRBV7-2 and TRBJ2-1; 7 bases fit TRBD1. The DNA for the CDR3 is TGTGCCAGCAGCTTACGACAGGGTCGGACTAATGAGCAGTTCTTC. Its translation: CASSLRQGRTNEQFF.